The 27 T cell receptor beta chains below were found in one sample sequenced in a study of blood T cell repertoires in COVID-19 (dated by TCRdb to about 2020). Receptor amplification or capture employed the immunoSEQ multiplex PCR assay. TCRdb retrieved this table from immuneACCESS and kept in-frame rearrangements only. Not all clones are present; in checked studies, unresolved V genes account for under half, and no reason is known for the remainder. In all, the sample holds over 150,000 clones, and roughly 84% of those were seen once. Jointly, the top ten make up over 0.55% of the sample. Sequencing used peripheral blood. The receptors were gathered from a man in his sixties with COVID-19, enrolled during active disease.

This chain joins TRBV28 and TRBJ1-3, with 7 bases matching TRBD1. The junction had 7 bases not matched to a gene; V was cut back by 4 bases and J by 4 bases. The CDR3 consists of 15 residues. Germline CDR1 MDHEN, CDR2 SYDVKM. In DNA, the CDR3 is TGTGCCAGCAGTTCCCGAGGGGGCACGGGAAACACCATATATTTT. It codes for CASSSRGGTGNTIYF. Complete variable domain (other parts from reference TRBV28 and TRBJ1-3): DVKVTQSSRYLVKRTGEKVFLECVQDMDHENMFWYRQDPGLGLRLIYFSYDVKMKEKGDIPEGYSVSREKKERFSLILESASTNQTSMYLCASSSRGGTGNTIYFGEGSWLTVV.

This chain uses TRBV7-2 with TRBJ2-6; the D is unclear. CDR3 length equals 14 residues. Trimming removed 4 bases at V and 2 bases at J, with 6 bases between. Germline-derived CDR1 and CDR2 are SGHTA and FQGNSA. CDR3: CASSSPTGANVLTF. DNA for the CDR3: TGTGCCAGCAGCTCCCCTACTGGGGCCAACGTCCTGACTTTC.

This clone was seen just once. This sequence joins TRBV18 and TRBJ2-1; 13 bases are shared with TRBD2. The V segment lost 4 bases and the J segment 8 bases; nucleotides outside the gene matches: 8. The CDR3 contains 16 residues. Germline CDR1 is KGHSH and CDR2 is LQKENI. CDR3 in DNA: TGTGCCAGCTCACGACGGACTAGCGGGAGTCTCGATGAGCAGTTCTTC. This sequence encodes CASSRRTSGSLDEQFF.

About this clone: The same CDR3 arises from other DNA sequences in this sample as well. The rearrangement uses TRBV19 and TRBJ1-1; D remains ambiguous. Per germline, CDR1 LNHDA and CDR2 SQIVND (reference sequence). Deletions cut 6 bases from V and 1 base from J, with 9 bases between. This CDR3 has 13 residues. CDR3 protein: CASSARENTEAFF. Here the CDR3 DNA reads TGTGCCAGTAGCGCCCGGGAGAACACTGAAGCTTTCTTT.

This rearrangement joins TRBV10-3 to TRBJ2-1; D is uncertain. The CDR3 extends over 13 amino acids. Germline V gives CDR1 ENHRY, CDR2 SYGVKD. Trimming shortened V by 8 bases and J by 2 bases, and 10 bases separated the two germline ends. The CDR3 DNA sequence: TGTGCCATCGGGCCGCTTGCCTACAATGAGCAGTTCTTC. Protein sequence: CAIGPLAYNEQFF.

This sequence joins TRBV7-8 and TRBJ1-4; perhaps TRBD1 as D (5 bases). This CDR3 has 14 residues. V was clipped by 7 bases and J by 5 bases, with 14 bases between them. Germline-derived CDR1 and CDR2 are SGHVS and FQNEAQ. The CDR3 loop reads CASTLGGVNEKLFF. The CDR3 nucleotides read TGTGCCAGCACCCTTGGAGGGGTAAATGAAAAACTGTTTTTT.

This chain uses TRBV11-2 with TRBJ2-3; 11 bases align to TRBD1. The CDR3 is 17 amino acids. From germline, CDR1 is SGHAT and CDR2 FQNNGV. V lost 5 bases to trimming and J lost 1 base; unmatched junction nucleotides: 8. CDR3 residues: CASSATGTGGGTDTQYF. CDR3 DNA sequence: TGTGCCAGCAGCGCCACCGGGACAGGGGGAGGCACAGATACGCAGTATTTT.

The chain carries TRBV7-9 and TRBJ2-2, with D tentatively TRBD1 (6 bases). The CDR3 is 16 amino acids. The V and J ends lost 3 bases and 6 bases respectively, with 17 bases between them. Germline V gene lookup returns CDR1 SEHNR and CDR2 FQNEAQ (reference sequence). CDR3 region: CASSLFGGRGAGELFF. In nucleotides, the CDR3 is TGTGCCAGCAGCTTGTTTGGGGGCAGAGGGGCCGGGGAGCTGTTTTTT.

The rearrangement joins TRBV20-1 to TRBJ2-1; D not certain. V lost 5 bases to trimming and J lost 8 bases, with 7 bases between them. Germline values: CDR1 DFQATT, CDR2 SNEGSKA (reference sequence). The CDR3 loop spans 10 amino acids. The CDR3: CSARRDEQFF. CDR3 DNA: TGCAGTGCTCGTCGGGATGAGCAGTTCTTC.

The chain carries TRBV19 and TRBJ2-3; 9 bases are shared with TRBD1. With 6 bases clipped from V and 3 bases from J, the junction kept 4 bases outside the gene matches. The CDR3 covers 14 residues. Germline V gene lookup returns CDR1 LNHDA and CDR2 SQIVND (reference sequence). The CDR3 DNA reads as TGTGCCAGTAGCAGACAGGGGGGGACAGATACGCAGTATTTT. Its translation: CASSRQGGTDTQYF.

The genes are TRBV19 and TRBJ1-5, with unresolved D. The CDR3 has 12 amino acids. CDR1 is LNHDA, CDR2 SQIVND, per germline (reference sequence). V lost 6 bases, J lost 3 bases, and 6 bases lay in between. The DNA of the CDR3 is TGTGCCAGTAGGACACACAATCAGCCCCAGCATTTT. Residues: CASRTHNQPQHF.

In DNA, the CDR3 is TGTGCCAGCTCACCACCCGGTGCCAACTCTGGAAACACCATATATTTT. This encodes CASSPPGANSGNTIYF. J is TRBJ1-3 and V is TRBV18; D unclear. Germline CDR1 is KGHSH and CDR2 is LQKENI. Trimming stripped 0 bases from V and 0 bases from J, with 9 bases between. This CDR3 has 16 residues.

V usage is TRBV7-8 and J usage is TRBJ1-2; D uncertain. V lost 1 base, J lost 2 bases, and 5 bases lay in between. Germline CDR1 SGHVS, CDR2 FQNEAQ. This CDR3 has 13 residues. The CDR3 reads CASSLGGNYGYTF. For the CDR3, the DNA is TGTGCCAGCAGCTTAGGAGGGAACTATGGCTACACCTTC.

This sequence joins TRBV19 and TRBJ2-1, with 7 bases matching TRBD1. The length of the CDR3 is 17 residues. The germline V gene encodes CDR1 LNHDA and CDR2 SQIVND (reference sequence). The junction had 15 bases not matched to a gene; V was cut back by 6 bases and J by 4 bases. CDR3 in DNA: TGTGCCAGTAGCATACCATCGACAGGGCCGGCGTACAATGAGCAGTTCTTC. Its protein is CASSIPSTGPAYNEQFF.

The chain carries TRBV5-8 and TRBJ1-2, with D perhaps matching TRBD1 (6 bases). The CDR3 is 14 residues long. CDR1 SGHTS and CDR2 YDEGEE come from the germline V gene. V was cut by 5 bases and J by 6 bases, with 17 bases left in between. The CDR3 sequence: CASRKTGRENGYTF. The DNA of the CDR3 is TGTGCCAGCAGGAAGACAGGAAGGGAGAATGGCTACACCTTC.

CDR3 region: CASSHSRDRVYTEAFF. Here the CDR3 DNA reads TGTGCCAGCTCACACTCCCGGGACAGGGTATACACTGAAGCTTTCTTT. The chain joins TRBV18 to TRBJ1-1; 9 bases map to TRBD1. The CDR3 is 16 residues long. Germline V gives CDR1 KGHSH, CDR2 LQKENI. Trimming cost V 4 bases and J 3 bases; bases outside gene matches: 9. The entire variable domain, with the rest obtained from reference TRBV18 and TRBJ1-1, is as follows: NAGVMQNPRHLVRRRGQEARLRCSPMKGHSHVYWYRQLPEEGLKFMVYLQKENIIDESGMPKERFSAEFPKEGPSILRIQQVVRGDSAAYFCASSHSRDRVYTEAFFGQGTRLTVV.

This clone has more than one count but fewer than ten. For the CDR3, the DNA is TGTGCCAGCTCACCCCAGCGGGAGGGAGAGACCCAGTACTTC. Translated, it gives CASSPQREGETQYF. This chain connects TRBV18 to TRBJ2-5; 10 bases align to TRBD2. Losses at the gene ends were 3 bases for V and 4 bases for J; bases not matched to a gene: 2. Germline V gene sequence: CDR1 KGHSH, CDR2 LQKENI. This CDR3 comprises 14 residues.

This chain connects TRBV19 to TRBJ2-1; 15 bases align to TRBD2. The CDR3 totals 17 residues. Germline V gene lookup returns CDR1 LNHDA and CDR2 SQIVND (reference sequence). V lost 6 bases to trimming and J lost 9 bases; unmatched junction nucleotides: 12. CDR3 nucleotide sequence: TGTGCCAGTAGCAGGGGGCCGGGACTAGCGGGAGGAGGTGAGCAGTTCTTC. Protein: CASSRGPGLAGGGEQFF.

V usage is TRBV6-5 and J usage is TRBJ2-3; TRBD2 might be the D (6 bases). The CDR3 sequence is 14 residues long. The V gene lost 8 bases and the J gene lost 8 bases, with 20 bases spanning the gap. The germline V gene has CDR1 MNHEY and CDR2 SVGAGI. In DNA form, the CDR3 reads TGTGCCAGCGCCGTTAAGGGGACGACTAGTACGCAGTATTTT. It translates to CASAVKGTTSTQYF.

This clone was observed a few times. V is TRBV5-6 and J is TRBJ2-3; maybe TRBD2 (5 bases). The CDR3 has 15 amino acids. Germline V gene lookup returns CDR1 SGHDT and CDR2 YYEEEE. V lost 2 bases, J lost 2 bases, and 12 bases lay in between. The CDR3 coding sequence is TGTGCCAGCAGCTTAAGGAGGACCTCCACAGATACGCAGTATTTT. This codes for CASSLRRTSTDTQYF.

V and J are TRBV30 and TRBJ2-5, with TRBD1 identical over 10 bases. The CDR3 runs to 14 residues. The germline V gene encodes CDR1 GTSNPN and CDR2 SVGIG (reference sequence). The V gene end was trimmed by 0 bases and the J gene end by 2 bases; junction bases not matched to a gene: 0. The chain's CDR3 is CAWSVGQGQETQYF. Written as DNA, the CDR3 is TGTGCCTGGAGTGTGGGACAGGGGCAAGAGACCCAGTACTTC.

V usage is TRBV7-2 and J usage is TRBJ1-2; no clear D gene. The CDR3 has 14 amino acids. The V end was cut by 5 bases, the J end by 1 base, with 11 bases between. The V gene's germline CDR1 is SGHTA and CDR2 FQGNSA. CDR3 loop: CASSPQAGNYGYTF. The DNA for the CDR3 is TGTGCCAGCAGCCCCCAGGCGGGTAACTATGGCTACACCTTC.

This clone showed up just once. The genes are TRBV6-5 and TRBJ1-2, with a weak D call TRBD1 (5 bases). Germline V gives CDR1 MNHEY, CDR2 SVGAGI. CDR3 size: 12 residues. Deletions cut 5 bases from V and 8 bases from J, with 12 bases between. The CDR3, as DNA: TGTGCCAGCAGTAAAAAGGGGTGGGGCTACACCTTC. Amino acid sequence: CASSKKGWGYTF.

The V call is TRBV6-2 or TRBV6-3, the J call TRBJ1-3; possible D gene TRBD1, 5 bases. CDR1 and CDR2 (germline): MNHEY, SVGEGT. CDR3 length: 15 amino acids. V was cut by 5 bases and J by 0 bases, with 11 bases left in between. The CDR3 DNA follows: TGTGCCAGCAGTACGCGACAGTTCTCTGGAAACACCATATATTTT. It translates to CASSTRQFSGNTIYF.

The gene calls are TRBV6-5 and TRBJ1-6, with D unclear. This CDR3 contains 15 residues. The V and J ends lost 2 bases and 10 bases respectively, with 15 bases between them. Germline V lookup: CDR1 MNHEY, CDR2 SVGAGI. The CDR3 region is CASSYSEIVSSPLHF. CDR3 nucleotides: TGTGCCAGCAGTTACAGTGAGATAGTAAGCTCACCCCTCCACTTT.

This chain links TRBV2 with TRBJ2-7; 8 nucleotides match TRBD1. J lost 6 bases, V lost 5 bases, and 9 bases had no gene match. CDR1 is SNHLY, CDR2 FYNNEI, per germline. The CDR3 extends over 14 amino acids. CDR3 sequence: CASSSMTGASEQYF. DNA of the CDR3: TGTGCCAGCAGTTCGATGACAGGGGCGAGCGAGCAGTACTTC.

The rearrangement uses TRBV15 and TRBJ1-3; tentatively, D is TRBD1 (5 bases). Germline V gene data show CDR1 as LNHNV and CDR2 as YYDKDF (reference sequence). This CDR3 has 16 residues. V dropped 3 bases and J dropped 0 bases, with 12 bases sitting between them. The DNA of the CDR3 is TGTGCCACCAGCAGGGAGACAGCCAGCTCTGGAAACACCATATATTTT. Amino acids: CATSRETASSGNTIYF.